The 27 T cell receptor beta chains presented below share a single source sample, sequenced in a study of cytomegalovirus exposure and HLA in healthy donors. Primers: 60 Vbeta forward and 13 Jbeta reverse. Assay used: immunoSEQ multiplex PCR; TCRdb lists only in-frame clones, some missing. The repertoire includes under 150,000 clones, 65% to 85% of them detected once, and 2.5% sits in the top ten. The sample was PBMCs. These receptors were collected from a male donor in good health and CMV-seronegative.

J is TRBJ2-2 and V is TRBV9, with 7 bases fitting TRBD2. CDR3 length: 16 amino acids. Trimming took 4 bases from V and 3 from J; bases not matched to a gene: 9. From germline, CDR1 is SGDLS and CDR2 YYNGEE. As DNA, the CDR3 is TGTGCCAGCAGCCCGAAGGGCGGGAGTTACACCGGGGAGCTGTTTTTT. Translated, it gives CASSPKGGSYTGELFF.

This clone was detected only a few times. The J gene is TRBJ2-7, the V gene TRBV7-2; D is uncertain. Trimming removed 5 bases at V and 0 bases at J, with 8 bases between. CDR3 length: 13 amino acids. The germline gives CDR1 SGHTA, CDR2 FQGNSA. CDR3 sequence reads: CASSHTSSYEQYF. The CDR3 DNA follows: TGTGCCAGCAGCCATACGAGCTCCTACGAGCAGTACTTC.

This clone has just a few counts. The identical CDR3 is also encoded by other nucleotide sequences in the sample. V and J are TRBV11-2 and TRBJ2-1; TRBD2 aligns across 9 bases. The V segment lost 2 bases and the J segment 3 bases; nucleotides outside the gene matches: 2. The CDR3 is 15 residues long. CDR1 and CDR2 (germline): SGHAT, FQNNGV. CDR3 amino acids: CASSLISGSYNEQFF. Written as DNA, the CDR3 is TGTGCCAGCAGCTTAATTAGCGGGAGCTACAATGAGCAGTTCTTC.

The gene calls are TRBV2 and TRBJ2-5; tentatively, D is TRBD2 (7 bases). Trimming cost V 3 bases and J 7 bases, with 15 bases left between them. Germline CDR1 SNHLY, CDR2 FYNNEI. The CDR3 is made up of 14 amino acids. The CDR3 loop reads CASSERGPKGTQYF. The CDR3 region has the DNA TGTGCCAGCAGTGAGCGGGGGCCCAAGGGGACCCAGTACTTC.

The chain carries TRBV5-6 and TRBJ2-5; the D is unclear. TRBJ2-7 explains the end of the DNA better; the J call may be wrong. CDR1 SGHDT and CDR2 YYEEEE come from the germline V gene. The CDR3 totals 12 residues. CDR3 amino acids: CASSTTNYEQYF. In nucleotides, the CDR3 is TGTGCCAGCAGCACCACTAATTACGAGCAGTACTTC.

V usage is TRBV28 and J usage is TRBJ2-3; a weak D match, TRBD2 (6 bases). There are 14 residues in the CDR3. The germline gives CDR1 MDHEN, CDR2 SYDVKM. V was pared by 3 bases and J by 2 bases, with 9 bases between. The CDR3 reads CASSFSGNTDTQYF. The CDR3 bases are TGTGCCAGCAGTTTTAGCGGAAACACAGATACGCAGTATTTT.

The V and J genes are TRBV11-1 and TRBJ2-6, with D perhaps matching TRBD1 (5 bases). Germline values: CDR1 SGHAT, CDR2 FQDESV (reference sequence). The CDR3 covers 18 residues. V lost 2 bases, J lost 0 bases, and 14 bases lay in between. The CDR3 sequence: CASSLTNRFPSGANVLTF. Written as DNA, the CDR3 is TGTGCCAGCAGCTTAACAAACAGGTTCCCCTCTGGGGCCAACGTCCTGACTTTC.

This sequence joins TRBV28 and TRBJ2-2; D not certain. V was clipped by 11 bases and J by 5 bases, with 15 bases between them. This CDR3 is built from 13 residues. Germline V CDR1 and CDR2: MDHEN, SYDVKM. The CDR3 DNA follows: TGTGCCTGTTCGGGTCCGTATACCGGGGAGCTGTTTTTT. Amino acid sequence: CACSGPYTGELFF. Supplemented by reference TRBV28 and TRBJ2-2, the full variable domain reads DVKVTQSSRYLVKRTGEKVFLECVQDMDHENMFWYRQDPGLGLRLIYFSYDVKMKEKGDIPEGYSVSREKKERFSLILESASTNQTSMYLCACSGPYTGELFFGEGSRLTVL.

The chain couples TRBV4-3 to TRBJ1-5, with D possibly matching TRBD1 (5 bases). Germline values: CDR1 LGHNA, CDR2 YSLEER. Trimming cost V 2 bases and J 13 bases, with 18 bases left between them. The CDR3 is 14 residues long. CDR3 amino acids: CASSQTRTEGSQHF. The CDR3 nucleotides read TGCGCCAGCAGCCAAACCCGGACGGAGGGGTCACAGCATTTT.

This rearrangement joins TRBV10-3 to TRBJ2-1; 8 bases align to TRBD1. V lost 2 bases and J lost 0; bases outside the gene matches: 3. CDR3 length equals 16 residues. CDR1 and CDR2 (germline): ENHRY, SYGVKD. CDR3 region: CAISERQGSSYNEQFF. Written as DNA, the CDR3 is TGTGCCATCAGTGAGCGACAGGGGAGCTCCTACAATGAGCAGTTCTTC.

For the CDR3, the DNA is TGTGCCAGCAGCGTCGGCGGGGATTACAATGAGCAGTTCTTC. Residues: CASSVGGDYNEQFF. The rearrangement uses TRBV9 and TRBJ2-1, with D perhaps TRBD2 (6 bases). V lost 2 bases, J lost 4 bases, and 10 bases lay in between. The length of the CDR3 is 14 residues. CDR1 and CDR2 from the germline V gene are SGDLS and YYNGEE.

V and J are TRBV7-3 and TRBJ2-5, with 7 bases fitting TRBD2. Germline values: CDR1 SGHTA, CDR2 FQGTGA. The V and J ends lost 6 bases and 5 bases, in that order; junction bases with no gene match: 12. The CDR3 has 15 amino acids. CDR3 protein: CASRPGTTLVETQYF. CDR3 bases: TGTGCCAGCAGACCAGGGACTACTCTTGTGGAGACCCAGTACTTC.

The chain is built from TRBV5-6 and TRBJ2-1; D may be TRBD2 (6 bases). The ends were cut back, 4 bases at V and 6 bases at J, with 14 bases in the middle. CDR3 length: 14 amino acids. Germline loops: CDR1 SGHDT, CDR2 YYEEEE. This CDR3 is CASSTGRSGNEQFF. The CDR3 nucleotides are TGTGCCAGCAGCACGGGGAGGAGTGGCAATGAGCAGTTCTTC.

The chain links TRBV9 to TRBJ2-7; 11 bases are shared with TRBD2. J was trimmed by 4 bases and V by 5 bases; bases with no gene match: 8. Looked up from germline, CDR1 is SGDLS and CDR2 is YYNGEE. This CDR3 comprises 15 residues. The CDR3 region is CASSESGTSGYEQYF. The CDR3 DNA reads TGTGCCAGCAGTGAATCCGGGACTAGCGGTTACGAGCAGTACTTC. The full variable domain, completed using reference TRBV9 and TRBJ2-7, is DSGVTQTPKHLITATGQRVTLRCSPRSGDLSVYWYQQSLDQGLQFLIQYYNGEERAKGNILERFSAQQFPDLHSELNLSSLELGDSALYFCASSESGTSGYEQYFGPGTRLTVT.

The table lists this clone with a count of one. The rearrangement uses TRBV20-1 and TRBJ2-7, with no clear D. The CDR3 sequence is 11 residues long. V lost 5 bases to trimming and J lost 3 bases, with 8 bases between them. The V gene's germline CDR1 is DFQATT and CDR2 SNEGSKA (reference sequence). The CDR3 region has the DNA TGCAGTGCTTTACAGCTCTACGAGCAGTACTTC. Protein product: CSALQLYEQYF.

In this sample, this clone turned up once. The genes are TRBV6-5 and TRBJ2-3; 8 bases are a match to TRBD1. The CDR3 is 16 residues long. Trimming removed 2 bases from V and 1 base from J; junction bases left unmatched: 5. Germline CDR1 is MNHEY and CDR2 is SVGAGI. CDR3 sequence reads: CASSYAGTGRTDTQYF. The CDR3 coding sequence is TGTGCCAGCAGTTACGCGGGGACAGGCCGCACAGATACGCAGTATTTT.

V is TRBV5-8 and J is TRBJ2-7; 9 bases agree with TRBD1. CDR1 and CDR2 from the germline V gene are SGHTS and YDEGEE. CDR3 length equals 15 residues. V lost 3 bases and J lost 6; bases outside the gene matches: 10. The CDR3 is CASSSTGQGSGEQYF. The CDR3 DNA follows: TGTGCCAGCAGCTCGACGGGACAGGGTTCCGGCGAGCAGTACTTC. Combining the CDR3 with reference TRBV5-8 and TRBJ2-7 gives the whole variable domain EAGVTQSPTHLIKTRGQQATLRCSPISGHTSVYWYQQALGLGLQFLLWYDEGEERNRGNFPPRFSGRQFPNYSSELNVNALELEDSALYLCASSSTGQGSGEQYFGPGTRLTVT.

This clone appeared a single time. The chain combines TRBV5-1 with TRBJ2-5; 10 bases match TRBD1. The assigned J gene may be wrong: the sequence end matches TRBJ2-7 better. In germline, CDR1 is SGHRS, CDR2 YFSETQ. There are 13 residues in the CDR3. CDR3: CASRRDRGNEQYF. As DNA, the CDR3 is TGCGCCAGCAGGAGGGACAGGGGAAACGAGCAGTACTTC.

The chain employs TRBV10-3 and TRBJ2-7; 10 bases are a match to TRBD2. The CDR3 extends over 13 amino acids. The germline gives CDR1 ENHRY, CDR2 SYGVKD. Trimming cost V 9 bases and J 5 bases; bases outside gene matches: 7. CDR3 in DNA: TGTGCCATAAAGGGGACTAGCGAGGACGAGCAGTACTTC. It codes for CAIKGTSEDEQYF.

DNA for the CDR3: TGTGCCAGCAGGAGCGGGAGGAGCTCCTACAATGAGCAGTTCTTC. Translated: CASRSGRSSYNEQFF. The chain links TRBV6-5 to TRBJ2-1; 9 bases agree with TRBD2. The CDR3 has 15 amino acids. CDR1 MNHEY and CDR2 SVGAGI come from the germline V gene. The J segment lost 0 bases and the V segment lost 6 bases, leaving 3 bases of the junction unmatched.

The chain uses TRBV9 and TRBJ1-1, with D possibly TRBD1 on 5 matching bases. Trimming pared 1 base from V and 6 bases from J, leaving 13 bases between. Germline CDR1 SGDLS, CDR2 YYNGEE. The CDR3 spans 14 residues. CDR3 region: CASSVSGLSSEAFF. The CDR3 region has the DNA TGTGCCAGCAGCGTATCAGGGTTGTCGTCTGAAGCTTTCTTT.

The chain has TRBV5-1 and TRBJ2-5; D unresolved. The CDR3 sequence is 13 residues long. The germline gives CDR1 SGHRS, CDR2 YFSETQ. Trimming left V 2 bases short and J 0 bases short, with 5 bases between. CDR3 in DNA: TGCGCCAGCAGCTTCGGGTACCAAGAGACCCAGTACTTC. It codes for CASSFGYQETQYF.

The V and J genes are TRBV7-9 and TRBJ2-7; 7 positions match TRBD2. V shed 3 bases, J shed 5 bases, and the junction held 7 bases outside the gene matches. CDR1 and CDR2 from the germline V gene are SEHNR and FQNEAQ (reference sequence). The CDR3 consists of 14 residues. The CDR3 bases are TGTGCCAGCAGCTTTGGGGGGGGATTGCACGAGCAGTACTTC. Translated, it gives CASSFGGGLHEQYF.

This chain links TRBV6-5 with TRBJ1-1; D might be TRBD1 (5 bases). The CDR3 covers 13 residues. Trimming took 0 bases from V and 10 from J, leaving 12 bases between them. Germline V gene lookup returns CDR1 MNHEY and CDR2 SVGAGI. CDR3 residues: CASSYSGQGVAFF. CDR3 in DNA: TGTGCCAGCAGTTACTCCGGTCAGGGCGTAGCTTTCTTT.

This clone showed up just a few times. V usage is TRBV2 and J usage is TRBJ1-5; no clear D gene. V was trimmed by 6 bases and J by 5 bases, leaving 11 bases between them. Germline lookup yields CDR1 SNHLY and CDR2 FYNNEI. This CDR3 region has 13 residues. The CDR3 nucleotides are TGTGCCAGCAGCCGGGAAACAGATCAGCCCCAGCATTTT. This translates into CASSRETDQPQHF.

The V call is TRBV9, the J call TRBJ2-1; possible D gene TRBD1, 6 bases. V dropped 0 bases and J dropped 7 bases, with 14 bases sitting between them. CDR3 length: 15 amino acids. Germline V gene lookup returns CDR1 SGDLS and CDR2 YYNGEE. The CDR3 DNA reads as TGTGCCAGCAGCGTAGGTGAGGGGGTGGGAAATGAGCAGTTCTTC. This translates into CASSVGEGVGNEQFF.

The chain has TRBV12-5 and TRBJ2-3; 7 bases line up with TRBD2. Germline V gives CDR1 LGHNT, CDR2 FRNRAP. This CDR3 has 14 residues. Trimming at V came to 7 bases and at J to 5 bases, leaving 9 bases not matched to a gene. The CDR3 sequence: CASAWGGTKDTQYF. The CDR3, as DNA: TGTGCTAGTGCCTGGGGGGGGACGAAAGATACGCAGTATTTT.